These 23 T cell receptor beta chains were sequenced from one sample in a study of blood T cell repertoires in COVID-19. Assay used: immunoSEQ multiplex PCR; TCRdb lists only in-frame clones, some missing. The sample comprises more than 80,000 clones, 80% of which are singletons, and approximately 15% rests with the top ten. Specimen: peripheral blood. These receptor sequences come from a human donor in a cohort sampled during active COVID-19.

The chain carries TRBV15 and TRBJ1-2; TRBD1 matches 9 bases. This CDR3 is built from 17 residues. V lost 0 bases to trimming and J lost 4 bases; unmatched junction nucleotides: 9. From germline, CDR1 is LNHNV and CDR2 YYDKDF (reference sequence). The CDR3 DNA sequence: TGTGCCACCAGCAGAGATGCGGTCGGGACAGGGACCTATGGCTACACCTTC. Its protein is CATSRDAVGTGTYGYTF.

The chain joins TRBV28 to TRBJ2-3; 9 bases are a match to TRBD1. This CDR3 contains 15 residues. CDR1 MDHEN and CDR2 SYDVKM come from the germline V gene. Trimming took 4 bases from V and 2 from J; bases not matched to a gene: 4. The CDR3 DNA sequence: TGTGCCAGCAGTTCCGGGGACAGGGACACAGATACGCAGTATTTT. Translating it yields CASSSGDRDTDTQYF.

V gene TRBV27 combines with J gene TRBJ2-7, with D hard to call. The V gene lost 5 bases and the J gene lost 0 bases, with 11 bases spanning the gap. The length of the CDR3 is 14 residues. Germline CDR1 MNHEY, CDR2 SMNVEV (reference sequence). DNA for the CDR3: TGTGCCAGCAGTACACATGCTAGCTCCTACGAGCAGTACTTC. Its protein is CASSTHASSYEQYF.

CDR3 in DNA: TGTGCCAGCAATCAGCGGGGGGTAACAGATACGCAGTATTTT. Translation: CASNQRGVTDTQYF. The V call is TRBV2, the J call TRBJ2-3, with TRBD2 matching 9 bases. This CDR3 spans 14 amino acids. With V trimmed by 7 bases and J by 3 bases, 5 bases remained unmatched. The V gene's germline CDR1 is SNHLY and CDR2 FYNNEI.

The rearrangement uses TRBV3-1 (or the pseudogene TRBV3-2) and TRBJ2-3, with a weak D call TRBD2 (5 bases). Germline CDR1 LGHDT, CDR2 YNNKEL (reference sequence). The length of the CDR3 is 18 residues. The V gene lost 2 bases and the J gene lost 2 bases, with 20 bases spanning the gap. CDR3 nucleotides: TGTGCCAGCAGCCAAAGGAGGACTTTTCGACAATCCACAGATACGCAGTATTTT. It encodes CASSQRRTFRQSTDTQYF.

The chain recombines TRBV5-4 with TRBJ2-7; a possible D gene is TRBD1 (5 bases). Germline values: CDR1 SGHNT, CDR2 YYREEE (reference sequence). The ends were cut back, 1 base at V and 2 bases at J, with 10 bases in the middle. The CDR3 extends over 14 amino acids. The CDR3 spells CASSLWGGTYEQYF. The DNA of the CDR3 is TGTGCCAGCAGCTTGTGGGGCGGAACCTACGAGCAGTACTTC.

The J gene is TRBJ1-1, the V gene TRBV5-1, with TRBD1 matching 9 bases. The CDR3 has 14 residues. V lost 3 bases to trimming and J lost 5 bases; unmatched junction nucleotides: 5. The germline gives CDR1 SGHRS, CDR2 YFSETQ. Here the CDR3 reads CASSSGTGWTEAFF. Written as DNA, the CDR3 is TGCGCCAGCAGCTCCGGGACAGGGTGGACTGAAGCTTTCTTT.

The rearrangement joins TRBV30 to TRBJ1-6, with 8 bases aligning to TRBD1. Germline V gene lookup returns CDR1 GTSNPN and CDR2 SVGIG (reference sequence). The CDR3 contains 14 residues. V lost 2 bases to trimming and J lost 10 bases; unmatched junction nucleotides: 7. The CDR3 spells CAWSTGQGPSPLHF. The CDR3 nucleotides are TGTGCCTGGAGTACCGGACAGGGACCCTCACCCCTCCACTTT.

In nucleotides, the CDR3 is TGCGCCAGCAGCTTTTCAGCGGGGGCATCCTACAATGAGCAGTTCTTC. Its translation: CASSFSAGASYNEQFF. The chain recombines TRBV5-1 with TRBJ2-1, with TRBD2 identical over 8 bases. Germline V gives CDR1 SGHRS, CDR2 YFSETQ. The J segment lost 1 base and the V segment lost 2 bases, leaving 5 bases of the junction unmatched. The CDR3 contains 16 residues.

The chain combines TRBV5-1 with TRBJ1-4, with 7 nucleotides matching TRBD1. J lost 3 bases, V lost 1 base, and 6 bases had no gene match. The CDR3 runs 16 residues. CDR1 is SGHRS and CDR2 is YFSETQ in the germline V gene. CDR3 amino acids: CASSLTGAGSNEKLFF. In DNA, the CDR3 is TGCGCCAGCAGCTTGACAGGGGCAGGGTCTAATGAAAAACTGTTTTTT.

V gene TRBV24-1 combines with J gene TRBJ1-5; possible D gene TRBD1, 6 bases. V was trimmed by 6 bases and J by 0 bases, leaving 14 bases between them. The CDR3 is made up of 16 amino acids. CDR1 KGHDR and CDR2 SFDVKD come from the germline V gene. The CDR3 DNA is TGTGCCACCAGTAAGGGGGAGTACTATAGCAATCAGCCCCAGCATTTT. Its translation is CATSKGEYYSNQPQHF.

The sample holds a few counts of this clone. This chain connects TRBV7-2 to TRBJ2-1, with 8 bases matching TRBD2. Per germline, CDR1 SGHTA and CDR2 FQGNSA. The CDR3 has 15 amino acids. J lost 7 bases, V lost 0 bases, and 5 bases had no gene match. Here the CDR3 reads CASSLASGSGNEQFF. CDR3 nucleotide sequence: TGTGCCAGCAGCTTAGCAAGCGGGAGTGGAAATGAGCAGTTCTTC. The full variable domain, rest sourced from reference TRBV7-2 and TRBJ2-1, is GAGVSQSPSNKVTEKGKDVELRCDPISGHTALYWYRQSLGQGLEFLIYFQGNSAPDKSGLPSDRFSAERTGGSVSTLTIQRTQQEDSAVYLCASSLASGSGNEQFFGPGTRLTVL.

The CDR3, as DNA: TGTGCCAGCAGCGCCCGGGAAGCGCATGAGCAGTTCTTC. Its translation is CASSAREAHEQFF. The chain joins TRBV5-4 to TRBJ2-1; D possibly corresponds to TRBD2 (5 bases). Germline loops: CDR1 SGHNT, CDR2 YYREEE (reference sequence). Deletions cut 4 bases from V and 8 bases from J, with 13 bases between. CDR3 length: 13 residues.

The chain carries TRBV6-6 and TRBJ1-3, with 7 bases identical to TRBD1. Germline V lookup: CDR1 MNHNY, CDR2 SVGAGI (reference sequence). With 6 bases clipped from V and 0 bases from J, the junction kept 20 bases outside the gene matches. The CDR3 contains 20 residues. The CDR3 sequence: CASSRVIDRATSISGNTIYF. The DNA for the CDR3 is TGTGCCAGCAGCCGCGTAATTGACAGGGCTACATCCATCTCTGGAAACACCATATATTTT.

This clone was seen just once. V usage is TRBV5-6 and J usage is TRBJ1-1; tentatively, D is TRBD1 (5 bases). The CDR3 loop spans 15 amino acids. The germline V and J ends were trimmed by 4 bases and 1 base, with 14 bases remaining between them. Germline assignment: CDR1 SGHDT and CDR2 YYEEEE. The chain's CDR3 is CASSNLDRPNTEAFF. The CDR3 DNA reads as TGTGCCAGCAGCAATCTCGACAGACCGAACACTGAAGCTTTCTTT.

The CDR3 region is CSASQGARNEQFF. The CDR3 nucleotides are TGCAGTGCTAGTCAGGGGGCTAGGAATGAGCAGTTCTTC. The chain has TRBV20-1 and TRBJ2-1, with 8 bases identical to TRBD1. Germline-derived CDR1 and CDR2 are DFQATT and SNEGSKA (reference sequence). Unmatched junction bases numbered 5, after V lost 3 bases and J lost 7 bases. The CDR3 runs 13 residues.

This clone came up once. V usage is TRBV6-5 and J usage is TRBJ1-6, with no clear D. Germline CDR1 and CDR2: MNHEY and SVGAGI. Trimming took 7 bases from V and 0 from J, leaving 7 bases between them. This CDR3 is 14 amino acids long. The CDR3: CASITSSYNSPLHF. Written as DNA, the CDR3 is TGTGCCAGCATCACAAGCTCCTATAATTCACCCCTCCACTTT.

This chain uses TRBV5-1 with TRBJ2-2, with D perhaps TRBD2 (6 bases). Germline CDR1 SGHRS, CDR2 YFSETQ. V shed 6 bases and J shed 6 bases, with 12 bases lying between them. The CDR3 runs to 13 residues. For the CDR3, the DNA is TGCGCCAGCAAGGAGGGGAGCTCCGGGGAGCTGTTTTTT. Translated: CASKEGSSGELFF. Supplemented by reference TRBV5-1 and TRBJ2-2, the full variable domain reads KAGVTQTPRYLIKTRGQQVTLSCSPISGHRSVSWYQQTPGQGLQFLFEYFSETQRNKGNFPGRFSGRQFSNSRSEMNVSTLELGDSALYLCASKEGSSGELFFGEGSRLTVL.

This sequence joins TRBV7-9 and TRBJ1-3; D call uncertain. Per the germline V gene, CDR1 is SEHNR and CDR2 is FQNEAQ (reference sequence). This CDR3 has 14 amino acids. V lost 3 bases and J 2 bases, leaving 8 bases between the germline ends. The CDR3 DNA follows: TGTGCCAGCAGCTTGCGAGGAGCTGGAAACACCATATATTTT. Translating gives CASSLRGAGNTIYF. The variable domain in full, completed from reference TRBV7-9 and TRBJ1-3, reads DTGVSQNPRHKITKRGQNVTFRCDPISEHNRLYWYRQTLGQGPEFLTYFQNEAQLEKSRLLSDRFSAERPKGSFSTLEIQRTEQGDSAMYLCASSLRGAGNTIYFGEGSWLTVV.

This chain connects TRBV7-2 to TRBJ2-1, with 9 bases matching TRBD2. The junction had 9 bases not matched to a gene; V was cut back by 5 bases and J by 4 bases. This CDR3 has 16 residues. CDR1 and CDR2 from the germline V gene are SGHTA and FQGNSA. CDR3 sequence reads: CASSLLAGLYYNEQFF. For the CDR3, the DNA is TGTGCCAGCAGCCTCCTAGCGGGACTTTATTACAATGAGCAGTTCTTC.

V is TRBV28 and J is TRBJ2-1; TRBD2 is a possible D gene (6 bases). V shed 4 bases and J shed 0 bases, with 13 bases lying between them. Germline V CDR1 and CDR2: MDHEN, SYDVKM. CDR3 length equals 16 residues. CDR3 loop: CASSSPTGGSYNEQFF. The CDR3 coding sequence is TGTGCCAGCAGTTCCCCCACCGGGGGCTCCTACAATGAGCAGTTCTTC.

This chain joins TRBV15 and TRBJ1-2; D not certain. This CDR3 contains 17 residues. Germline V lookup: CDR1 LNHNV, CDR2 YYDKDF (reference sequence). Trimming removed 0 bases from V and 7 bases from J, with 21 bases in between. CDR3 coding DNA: TGTGCCACCAGCAGAGATCTGAGTAGTTCGAGGGAATCTGGCTACACCTTC. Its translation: CATSRDLSSSRESGYTF.

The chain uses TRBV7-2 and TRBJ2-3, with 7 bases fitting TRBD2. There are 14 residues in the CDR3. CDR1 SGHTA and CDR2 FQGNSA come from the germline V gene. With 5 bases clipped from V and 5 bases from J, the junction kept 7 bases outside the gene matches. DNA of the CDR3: TGTGCCAGCAGCCGCGGGGGTTATGGAGATACGCAGTATTTT. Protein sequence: CASSRGGYGDTQYF.